What follows are 14 T cell receptor beta chains derived from one specimen sequenced in a study of blood T cell repertoires in COVID-19. The protocol was immunoSEQ multiplex PCR, while the TCRdb copy is restricted to in-frame clones and leaves out a portion. The data show around 160,000 clones, approximately 90% seen once. The material sequenced was PBMCs or T cells enriched from blood (not recorded which). Receptor source: a middle-aged woman who had been exposed to COVID-19.

The rearrangement uses TRBV16 and TRBJ1-2, with 11 bases aligning to TRBD1. This CDR3 has 13 residues. Trimming at V came to 4 bases and at J to 6 bases, leaving 1 base not matched to a gene. The germline V gene has CDR1 KGHSY and CDR2 FQNENV. Here the CDR3 reads CASSRGQGDGYTF. CDR3 coding DNA: TGTGCCAGCAGCCGGGGACAGGGGGATGGCTACACCTTC.

The V gene is TRBV11-3, the J gene TRBJ2-7; TRBD1 aligns across 10 bases. The germline V gene has CDR1 SGHNT and CDR2 YENEEA. There are 15 residues in the CDR3. V lost 1 base, J lost 7 bases, and 7 bases stayed unmatched. The CDR3 reads CASSLGGDRGSEQYF. Written as DNA, the CDR3 is TGTGCCAGCAGCTTAGGAGGGGACAGGGGTTCTGAGCAGTACTTC.

The chain recombines TRBV7-6 with TRBJ2-1; D is unclear. V was cut by 5 bases and J by 0 bases, with 8 bases left in between. This CDR3 is 14 amino acids long. Germline loops: CDR1 SGHVS, CDR2 FNYEAQ. CDR3 sequence: CASSAPSSYNEQFF. The CDR3 DNA is TGTGCCAGCAGCGCCCCTAGCTCCTACAATGAGCAGTTCTTC.

The V and J genes are TRBV21-1 and TRBJ1-5; the table's D gene call, TRBD1, was not cross checked with the DNA. TRBV21-1 is shown as a pseudogene. This CDR3 contains 18 residues. The chain's CDR3 is CASSKRDTPGQKNQPQHF. In DNA form, the CDR3 reads TGTGCCAGCAGCAAAAGGGATACTCCGGGACAGAAAAATCAGCCCCAGCATTTT.

The chain's CDR3 is CASSYSPGNQPQHF. CDR3 nucleotides: TGTGCCAGCAGTTACTCCCCGGGCAATCAGCCCCAGCATTTT. This sequence joins TRBV6-6 and TRBJ1-5; D is undetermined. Per germline, CDR1 MNHNY and CDR2 SVGAGI (reference sequence). The CDR3 loop spans 14 amino acids. V was trimmed by 0 bases and J by 2 bases, leaving 5 bases between them.

This chain connects TRBV19 to TRBJ2-7, with 11 bases matching TRBD1. Trimming cost V 2 bases and J 6 bases; bases outside gene matches: 12. The CDR3 contains 17 residues. Germline CDR1 LNHDA, CDR2 SQIVND (reference sequence). The CDR3 loop reads CASSIYRRGTGGVEQYF. The CDR3 nucleotides read TGTGCCAGTAGTATATACAGACGCGGGACAGGGGGAGTCGAGCAGTACTTC.

V is TRBV3-1 (or the pseudogene TRBV3-2) and J is TRBJ1-6, with D perhaps TRBD1 (6 bases). The CDR3 length is 15 residues. Germline V CDR1 and CDR2: LGHDT, YNNKEL (reference sequence). V lost 0 bases to trimming and J lost 9 bases, with 12 bases between them. The CDR3 reads CASSQERGGSSPLHF. The CDR3 region has the DNA TGTGCCAGCAGCCAAGAGAGGGGGGGTAGTTCACCCCTCCACTTT.

The chain links TRBV5-1 to TRBJ1-1; D gene uncertain. CDR1 SGHRS and CDR2 YFSETQ come from the germline V gene. The CDR3 is 14 amino acids. The germline V and J ends were trimmed by 0 bases and 4 bases, with 10 bases remaining between them. The CDR3 nucleotides are TGCGCCAGCAGCTTGGAGCGGTGGGGCACTGAAGCTTTCTTT. It codes for CASSLERWGTEAFF.

This clone was recorded only once. Other nucleotide sequences in the sample specify the same CDR3. The chain uses TRBV18 and TRBJ1-4, with 9 bases identical to TRBD1. After removal of 0 bases from V and 4 bases from J, the junction contained 0 bases not matched to a gene. The CDR3 sequence is 15 residues long. Germline V CDR1 and CDR2: KGHSH, LQKENI. The CDR3 DNA reads as TGTGCCAGCTCACCACCGGGACAGGGTAATGAAAAACTGTTTTTT. Its protein is CASSPPGQGNEKLFF. Together with reference TRBV18 and TRBJ1-4, the CDR3 gives the full variable domain: NAGVMQNPRHLVRRRGQEARLRCSPMKGHSHVYWYRQLPEEGLKFMVYLQKENIIDESGMPKERFSAEFPKEGPSILRIQQVVRGDSAAYFCASSPPGQGNEKLFFGSGTQLSVL.

The J gene is TRBJ2-3, the V gene TRBV10-1; D is undetermined. V was pared by 0 bases and J by 1 base, with 5 bases between. CDR1 and CDR2 (germline): WNHNN, SYGVQD (reference sequence). CDR3 length equals 14 residues. CDR3 sequence (DNA): TGCGCCAGCAGTGAGTCAACGGGCACAGATACGCAGTATTTT. Protein product: CASSESTGTDTQYF.

This rearrangement joins TRBV29-1 to TRBJ1-1; 7 nucleotides align to TRBD1. Trimming cost V 4 bases and J 1 base; bases outside gene matches: 6. The CDR3 has 14 residues. Germline-derived CDR1 and CDR2 are SQVTM and ANQGSEA. As DNA, the CDR3 is TGCAGCGTTGGCGACAGGGTATGGAACACTGAAGCTTTCTTT. Residues: CSVGDRVWNTEAFF.

The chain uses TRBV28 and TRBJ1-6; D gene unclear. V was pared by 8 bases and J by 2 bases, with 10 bases between. The length of the CDR3 is 14 residues. Germline-derived CDR1 and CDR2 are MDHEN and SYDVKM. The CDR3 DNA sequence: TGTGCCAGCGGAGGACCTACCTATAATTCACCCCTCCACTTT. Encoded protein: CASGGPTYNSPLHF. The full variable domain, with the rest looked up from reference TRBV28 and TRBJ1-6, is DVKVTQSSRYLVKRTGEKVFLECVQDMDHENMFWYRQDPGLGLRLIYFSYDVKMKEKGDIPEGYSVSREKKERFSLILESASTNQTSMYLCASGGPTYNSPLHFGNGTRLTVT.

The chain combines TRBV18 with TRBJ2-5, with 7 nucleotides matching TRBD1. This CDR3 spans 14 amino acids. Germline V gene sequence: CDR1 KGHSH, CDR2 LQKENI. The J segment lost 5 bases and the V segment lost 1 base, leaving 4 bases of the junction unmatched. Here the CDR3 DNA reads TGTGCCAGCTCACCACTGGGACAGCCGGAGACCCAGTACTTC. Translating it yields CASSPLGQPETQYF.

This chain links TRBV28 with TRBJ2-7; 9 bases map to TRBD1. The germline V gene encodes CDR1 MDHEN and CDR2 SYDVKM. CDR3 length: 14 residues. The trim removed 6 bases at V and 7 bases at J, leaving 10 bases unmatched. CDR3 loop: CASRGATGGREQYF. For the CDR3, the DNA is TGTGCCAGCAGGGGGGCTACAGGGGGCAGGGAGCAGTACTTC.